The present TCR beta chain was sequenced within a study of blood T cells in healthy people across ages. As for the study in general: Capture by template switching was about one barcoded beta molecule per two T cells. General study findings and limits: Older age went with lower TCR beta diversity per million T cells, in a roughly linear way. Among long-lived donors, naive CD4+ cells were more numerous and diversity higher than in aged donors.

Isolated per sample were at least 6 million PBMCs. This clonotype was observed a few times. What it binds is unknown. Through a sample-barcoded 5' primer and a J-beta primer mix, a second PCR was run for about 7 to 12 cycles. TCRdb independently ran MiXCR on the 5' RACE reads; one entry per CDR3 protein. The data hold some 860,000 distinct CDR3 sequences, with roughly 50% observed a single time. Trimming pared 2 bases from V and 10 bases from J, leaving 9 bases between. This CDR3 is 12 amino acids long. The germline gives CDR1 MNHEY, CDR2 SVGEGT. This clonotype was sampled from a man aged 35 to 55 in good health. The V call is TRBV6-2 or TRBV6-3, the J call TRBJ1-5; no clear D gene. The source material was blood. CDR3 protein: CASSYEGIPQHF. CDR3 in DNA: TGTGCCAGCAGTTACGAGGGAATCCCCCAGCATTTT.